This T cell receptor beta chain emerged from a study of T cells in Graves' hyperthyroidism and ophthalmopathy. This clonotype was picked up a small number of times. The germline V gene encodes CDR1 SGHAT and CDR2 FQNNGV. With 4 bases clipped from V and 6 bases from J, the junction kept 16 bases outside the gene matches. This CDR3 is 19 amino acids long. TCR beta CDR3 sequences were amplified from RNA transcripts. Primed by the HTBI set, a first-round RT-PCR was run on the TCR CDR3. TCRdb re-analysed the multiplex PCR reads in MiXCR, keeping a single row per CDR3 protein. This sample yields 600,000 to 900,000 distinct CDR3 sequences, of which over 15% are seen a single time; roughly 8% belongs to the top ten. Pregnant or lactating patients were excluded, as were those with uncontrolled infection or other autoimmune disease. The PBMCs were sourced from fresh peripheral blood (about 9.7 ml).

The V gene is TRBV11-2, the J gene TRBJ2-1; 12 bases are shared with TRBD2. The sequenced material came from blood. The clonotype originates from a man between 18 and 35 years old with Graves' hyperthyroidism. The CDR3 nucleotides are TGTGCCAGCAGCTCACCGCTGCCCCTAGCGGGAGGGCTGGTCAATGAGCAGTTCTTC. Translation: CASSSPLPLAGGLVNEQFF.